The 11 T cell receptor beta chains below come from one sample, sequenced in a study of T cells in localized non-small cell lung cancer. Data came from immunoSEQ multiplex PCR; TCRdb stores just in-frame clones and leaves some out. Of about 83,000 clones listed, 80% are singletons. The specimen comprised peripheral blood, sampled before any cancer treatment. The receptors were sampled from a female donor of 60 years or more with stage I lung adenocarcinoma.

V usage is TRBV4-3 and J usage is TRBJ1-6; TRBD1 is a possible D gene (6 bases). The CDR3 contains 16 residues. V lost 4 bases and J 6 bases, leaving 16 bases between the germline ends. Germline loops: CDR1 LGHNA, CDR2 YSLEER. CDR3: CASSLTLGGRNSPLHF. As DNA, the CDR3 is TGCGCCAGCAGCCTCACCCTAGGGGGTCGTAATTCACCCCTCCACTTT.

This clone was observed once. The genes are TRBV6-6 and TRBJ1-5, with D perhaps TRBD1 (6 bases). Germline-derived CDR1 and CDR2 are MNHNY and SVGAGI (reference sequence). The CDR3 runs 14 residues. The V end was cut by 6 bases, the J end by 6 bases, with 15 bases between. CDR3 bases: TGTGCCAGCAGCCCTACCGGGGGGGCTCAGCCCCAGCATTTT. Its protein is CASSPTGGAQPQHF.

CDR3 residues: CASSDQRGAVNEQFF. DNA of the CDR3: TGTGCCAGCAGTGATCAGCGGGGGGCAGTCAATGAGCAGTTCTTC. The chain carries TRBV6-1 and TRBJ2-1, with 9 bases lining up with TRBD2. The germline CDR1 and CDR2 sequences are MNHNS and SASEGT. This CDR3 is 15 amino acids long. V trimming: 3 bases; J trimming: 6 bases; junction bases outside the gene matches: 6.

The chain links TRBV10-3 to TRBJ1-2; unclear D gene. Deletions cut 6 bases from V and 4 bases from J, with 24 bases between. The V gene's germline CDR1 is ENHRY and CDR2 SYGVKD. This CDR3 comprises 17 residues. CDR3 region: CAIRPDGASSLFYGYTF. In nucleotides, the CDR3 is TGTGCCATCAGGCCAGATGGTGCGAGTAGCCTCTTCTATGGCTACACCTTC.

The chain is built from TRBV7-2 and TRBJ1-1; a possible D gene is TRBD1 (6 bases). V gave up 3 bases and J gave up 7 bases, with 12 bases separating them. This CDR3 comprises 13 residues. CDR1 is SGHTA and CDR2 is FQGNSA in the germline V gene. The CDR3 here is CASSFFLDSEAFF. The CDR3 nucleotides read TGTGCCAGCAGCTTCTTTCTGGACAGTGAAGCTTTCTTT.

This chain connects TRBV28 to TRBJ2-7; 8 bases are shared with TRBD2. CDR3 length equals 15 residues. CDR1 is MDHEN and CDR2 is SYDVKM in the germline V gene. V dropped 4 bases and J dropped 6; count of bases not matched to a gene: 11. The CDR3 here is CASSSAASGPLEQYF. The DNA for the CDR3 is TGTGCCAGCAGTTCCGCCGCTAGCGGGCCCCTCGAGCAGTACTTC.

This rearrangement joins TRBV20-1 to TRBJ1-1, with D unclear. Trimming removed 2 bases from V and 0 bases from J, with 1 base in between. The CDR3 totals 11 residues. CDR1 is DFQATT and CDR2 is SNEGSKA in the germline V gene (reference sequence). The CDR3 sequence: CSARLNTEAFF. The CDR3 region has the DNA TGCAGTGCTAGATTGAACACTGAAGCTTTCTTT.

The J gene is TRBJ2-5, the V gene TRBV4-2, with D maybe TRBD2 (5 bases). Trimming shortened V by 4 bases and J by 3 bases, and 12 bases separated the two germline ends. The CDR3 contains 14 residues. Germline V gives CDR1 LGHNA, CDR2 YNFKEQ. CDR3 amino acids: CASSLYGNEETQYF. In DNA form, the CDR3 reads TGTGCCAGCAGCCTGTACGGGAATGAAGAGACCCAGTACTTC.

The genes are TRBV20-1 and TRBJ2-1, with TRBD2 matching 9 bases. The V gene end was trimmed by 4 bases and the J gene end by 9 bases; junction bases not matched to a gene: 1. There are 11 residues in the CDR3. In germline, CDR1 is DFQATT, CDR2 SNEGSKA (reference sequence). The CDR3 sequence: CSATSGVEQFF. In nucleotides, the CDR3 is TGCAGTGCTACTAGCGGGGTTGAGCAGTTCTTC.

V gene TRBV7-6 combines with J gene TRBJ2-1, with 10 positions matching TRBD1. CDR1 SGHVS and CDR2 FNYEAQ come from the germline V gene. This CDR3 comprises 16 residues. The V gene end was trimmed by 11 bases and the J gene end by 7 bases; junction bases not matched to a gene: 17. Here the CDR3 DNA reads TGTGCCCGAATAAAACACGGACAGGGGGTCTGGAATGAGCAGTTCTTC. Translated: CARIKHGQGVWNEQFF. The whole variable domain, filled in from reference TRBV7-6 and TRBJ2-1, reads GAGVSQSPRYKVTKRGQDVALRCDPISGHVSLYWYRQALGQGPEFLTYFNYEAQQDKSGLPNDRFSAERPEGSISTLTIQRTEQRDSAMYRCARIKHGQGVWNEQFFGPGTRLTVL.

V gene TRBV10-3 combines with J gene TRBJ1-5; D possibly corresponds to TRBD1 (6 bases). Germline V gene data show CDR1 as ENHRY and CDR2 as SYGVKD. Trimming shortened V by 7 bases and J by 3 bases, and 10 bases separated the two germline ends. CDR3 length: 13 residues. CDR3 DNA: TGTGCCATCACCAGGGGCCCCAATCAGCCCCAGCATTTT. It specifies CAITRGPNQPQHF.